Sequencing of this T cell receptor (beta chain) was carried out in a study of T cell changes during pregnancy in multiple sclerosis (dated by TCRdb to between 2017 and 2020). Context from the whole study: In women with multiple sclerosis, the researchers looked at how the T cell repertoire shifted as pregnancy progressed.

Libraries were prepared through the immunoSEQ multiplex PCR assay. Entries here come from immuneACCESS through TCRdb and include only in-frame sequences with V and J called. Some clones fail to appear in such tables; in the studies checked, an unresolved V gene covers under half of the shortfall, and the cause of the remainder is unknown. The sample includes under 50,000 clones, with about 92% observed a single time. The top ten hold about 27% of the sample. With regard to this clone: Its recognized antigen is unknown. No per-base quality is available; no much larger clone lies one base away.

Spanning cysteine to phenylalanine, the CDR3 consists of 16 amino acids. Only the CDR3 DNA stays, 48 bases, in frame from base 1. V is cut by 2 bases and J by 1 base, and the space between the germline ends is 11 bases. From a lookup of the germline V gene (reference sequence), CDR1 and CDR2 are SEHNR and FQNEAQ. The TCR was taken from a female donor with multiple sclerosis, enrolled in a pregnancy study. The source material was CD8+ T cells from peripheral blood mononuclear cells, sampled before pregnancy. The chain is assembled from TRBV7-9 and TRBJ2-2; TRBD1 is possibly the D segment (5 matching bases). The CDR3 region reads CASSLPLTENTGELFF. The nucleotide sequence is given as TGTGCCAGCAGCTTACCTTTGACAGAGAACACCGGGGAGCTGTTTTTT.